The 29 T cell receptor beta chains below come from one sample, sequenced in a study of OX40 agonist ivuxolimab in advanced cancers. Profiling relied on immunoSEQ multiplex PCR, and the TCRdb table lists in-frame clones only, not all of them. This table has around 85,000 clones, about 89% appearing once. This specimen consisted of CD4+ or CD8+ T cells sorted from blood, obtained in a trial of the OX40 agonist ivuxolimab. The receptors were gathered from an adult with an advanced solid tumor such as melanoma, head and neck, liver or kidney cancer.

V gene TRBV11-2 combines with J gene TRBJ1-6; D call uncertain. The CDR3 has 14 amino acids. Per the germline V gene, CDR1 is SGHAT and CDR2 is FQNNGV. Trimming pared 3 bases from V and 5 bases from J, leaving 8 bases between. The CDR3 DNA follows: TGTGCCAGCAGCTTCCTCAACGATAATTCACCCCTCCACTTT. This translates into CASSFLNDNSPLHF.

The chain links TRBV19 to TRBJ2-7; TRBD2 matches at 10 bases. CDR3 length: 16 amino acids. After removal of 5 bases from V and 2 bases from J, the junction contained 9 bases not matched to a gene. Germline loops: CDR1 LNHDA, CDR2 SQIVND (reference sequence). CDR3 amino acids: CASSGASGRPTYEQYF. In DNA, the CDR3 is TGTGCCAGTAGTGGGGCTAGCGGGAGACCTACCTACGAGCAGTACTTC.

V is TRBV5-1 and J is TRBJ1-1; possible D gene TRBD1, 6 bases. In germline, CDR1 is SGHRS, CDR2 YFSETQ. This CDR3 spans 14 amino acids. Trimming removed 2 bases from V and 6 bases from J, with 14 bases in between. The CDR3 is CASSLGTSGAEAFF. The CDR3 DNA follows: TGCGCCAGCAGCTTAGGGACATCTGGGGCTGAAGCTTTCTTT. The complete variable domain, with remaining parts taken from reference TRBV5-1 and TRBJ1-1, reads KAGVTQTPRYLIKTRGQQVTLSCSPISGHRSVSWYQQTPGQGLQFLFEYFSETQRNKGNFPGRFSGRQFSNSRSEMNVSTLELGDSALYLCASSLGTSGAEAFFGQGTRLTVV.

The V call is TRBV28, the J call TRBJ2-3; D is uncertain. The CDR3 has 12 amino acids. V shed 2 bases and J shed 11 bases, with 11 bases lying between them. CDR1 and CDR2 (germline): MDHEN, SYDVKM. CDR3 sequence (DNA): TGTGCCAGCAGTTTAAACCCCGAAGGGCAGTATTTT. Translating gives CASSLNPEGQYF.

The rearrangement joins TRBV7-2 to TRBJ2-7; D perhaps matches TRBD1 (7 bases). The CDR3 runs 16 residues. Germline V gene sequence: CDR1 SGHTA, CDR2 FQGNSA. V was trimmed by 4 bases and J by 0 bases, leaving 16 bases between them. CDR3 coding DNA: TGTGCCAGCAGCTCAGGGGGGCCGCGGCTCTCCTACGAGCAGTACTTC. Protein: CASSSGGPRLSYEQYF.

The chain employs TRBV7-9 and TRBJ1-2; 12 bases are shared with TRBD1. CDR1 and CDR2 from the germline V gene are SEHNR and FQNEAQ (reference sequence). V shed 1 base, J shed 7 bases, and the junction held 10 bases outside the gene matches. The CDR3 is 17 residues long. DNA of the CDR3: TGTGCCAGCAGCTTAGTTCCGGTTGGGACAGGGGGCTTTGGCTACACCTTC. Its translation: CASSLVPVGTGGFGYTF.

Here the CDR3 reads CASSAVGVSTDTQYF. In nucleotides, the CDR3 is TGTGCCAGCAGTGCGGTGGGGGTGAGCACAGATACGCAGTATTTT. The V and J genes are TRBV6-1 and TRBJ2-3; D may be TRBD1 or TRBD2 (5 bases each). The germline V gene encodes CDR1 MNHNS and CDR2 SASEGT. V lost 4 bases and J 0 bases, leaving 11 bases between the germline ends. The CDR3 totals 15 residues.

J is TRBJ1-5 and V is TRBV27, with D possibly matching TRBD1 (6 bases). CDR1 is MNHEY, CDR2 SMNVEV, per germline (reference sequence). V was pared by 5 bases and J by 3 bases, with 17 bases between. The CDR3 runs 16 residues. The CDR3 DNA follows: TGTGCCAGCAGTCCACGAGGGGGGATCCCCAATCAGCCCCAGCATTTT. Protein product: CASSPRGGIPNQPQHF.

V is TRBV30 and J is TRBJ2-5, with D unclear. Trimming pared 1 base from V and 5 bases from J, leaving 23 bases between. The V gene's germline CDR1 is GTSNPN and CDR2 SVGIG (reference sequence). The length of the CDR3 is 17 residues. Here the CDR3 DNA reads TGTGCCTGGAGTGCCCCGGCCGGCGGCCTCTTTACGGAGACCCAGTACTTC. It codes for CAWSAPAGGLFTETQYF.

This chain connects TRBV29-1 to TRBJ2-1; D remains unclear. The germline V and J ends were trimmed by 4 bases and 7 bases, with 20 bases remaining between them. CDR1 is SQVTM, CDR2 ANQGSEA, per germline. The CDR3 length is 15 residues. The CDR3 reads CSVALRLSRSNEQFF. DNA of the CDR3: TGCAGCGTTGCTCTCCGTTTATCCAGGAGTAATGAGCAGTTCTTC.

V and J are TRBV28 and TRBJ1-3; D not resolved. This CDR3 has 14 amino acids. The V end was cut by 3 bases, the J end by 0 bases, with 6 bases between. Germline CDR1 reads MDHEN; CDR2 reads SYDVKM. The CDR3 nucleotides read TGTGCCAGCAGTTTGTGGGCCTCTGGAAACACCATATATTTT. Its protein product is CASSLWASGNTIYF. Full variable domain (rest looked up from reference TRBV28 and TRBJ1-3): DVKVTQSSRYLVKRTGEKVFLECVQDMDHENMFWYRQDPGLGLRLIYFSYDVKMKEKGDIPEGYSVSREKKERFSLILESASTNQTSMYLCASSLWASGNTIYFGEGSWLTVV.

This clone was counted a single time. The chain joins TRBV5-1 to TRBJ1-4, with D perhaps matching TRBD1 (6 bases). Germline V gene data show CDR1 as SGHRS and CDR2 as YFSETQ. V gave up 5 bases and J gave up 7 bases, with 6 bases separating them. This CDR3 region has 11 residues. CDR3 DNA sequence: TGCGCCAGCAGACAGGGTGAAAAACTGTTTTTT. Residues: CASRQGEKLFF.

The genes are TRBV9 and TRBJ2-3; D is ambiguous. Germline V CDR1 and CDR2: SGDLS, YYNGEE. V shed 3 bases and J shed 4 bases, with 15 bases lying between them. There are 15 residues in the CDR3. CDR3 nucleotides: TGTGCCAGCAGCGGTGTTATAGCTGCTTCAGATACGCAGTATTTT. Protein: CASSGVIAASDTQYF.

V gene TRBV20-1 combines with J gene TRBJ1-1; 10 positions agree with TRBD1. With 5 bases clipped from V and 10 bases from J, the junction kept 4 bases outside the gene matches. Germline V gives CDR1 DFQATT, CDR2 SNEGSKA (reference sequence). This CDR3 has 11 amino acids. The CDR3: CSAGRDRGAFF. The CDR3 DNA reads TGCAGTGCTGGCCGGGACAGGGGAGCTTTCTTT.

The chain carries TRBV28 and TRBJ2-7; D is unclear. Trimming left V 6 bases short and J 4 bases short, with 16 bases between. Germline assignment: CDR1 MDHEN and CDR2 SYDVKM. The CDR3 length is 14 residues. CDR3 region: CASRKLTGPYEQYF. CDR3 DNA sequence: TGTGCCAGCAGGAAACTGACGGGTCCTTACGAGCAGTACTTC.

The genes are TRBV19 and TRBJ1-5; 8 bases align to TRBD1. The germline gives CDR1 LNHDA, CDR2 SQIVND (reference sequence). This CDR3 region has 14 residues. J lost 9 bases, V lost 5 bases, and 9 bases had no gene match. The DNA for the CDR3 is TGTGCCAGTAGTCCCAGACAGGGGAATTTGCCCCAGCATTTT. This translates into CASSPRQGNLPQHF.

This clone appeared a single time. The genes are TRBV10-3 and TRBJ2-7, with D maybe TRBD2 (6 bases). The CDR3 has 16 amino acids. V was trimmed by 4 bases and J by 3 bases, leaving 19 bases between them. Germline V gene sequence: CDR1 ENHRY, CDR2 SYGVKD. CDR3 DNA sequence: TGTGCCATCAGTGGATCCCGGGTCGGCGGGGTCTACGAGCAGTACTTC. It is translated as CAISGSRVGGVYEQYF.

The chain combines TRBV19 with TRBJ2-3; 11 bases line up with TRBD2. This CDR3 is built from 15 residues. J lost 3 bases, V lost 6 bases, and 5 bases had no gene match. Germline V CDR1 and CDR2: LNHDA, SQIVND (reference sequence). The CDR3 region has the DNA TGTGCCAGTAGAACTAGCGGGAGTTCAACAGATACGCAGTATTTT. Protein sequence: CASRTSGSSTDTQYF.

The sample holds one count of this clone. The chain couples TRBV21-1 to TRBJ2-7; TRBD1 is the table's D call and was not checked against the DNA. TRBV21-1 is tagged as a pseudogene. CDR3 length: 14 amino acids. DNA of the CDR3: TGTGCCAGCAGCATTAGACAGGGGACCTACGAGCAGTACTTC. Its protein product is CASSIRQGTYEQYF.

This chain connects TRBV4-1 to TRBJ1-5; tentative D call: TRBD1 (6 bases). V dropped 4 bases and J dropped 3 bases, with 10 bases sitting between them. The CDR3 covers 14 residues. Germline V CDR1 and CDR2: MGHRA, YSYEKL. The CDR3 sequence is CASSLGAPNQPQHF. The CDR3 nucleotides read TGCGCCAGCAGCCTGGGGGCCCCCAATCAGCCCCAGCATTTT.

The genes are TRBV28 and TRBJ1-5; D unclear. The CDR3 sequence is 16 residues long. CDR1 MDHEN and CDR2 SYDVKM come from the germline V gene. V dropped 4 bases and J dropped 0 bases, with 13 bases sitting between them. The CDR3 loop reads CASSYARAGSNQPQHF. The CDR3, as DNA: TGTGCCAGCAGTTACGCGCGGGCCGGTAGCAATCAGCCCCAGCATTTT.

The rearrangement links TRBV5-1 to TRBJ2-3, with 7 positions matching TRBD2. The V gene end was trimmed by 7 bases and the J gene end by 6 bases; junction bases not matched to a gene: 8. The CDR3 spans 13 residues. The germline V gene encodes CDR1 SGHRS and CDR2 YFSETQ. The CDR3 DNA reads TGCGCCAGCCGCGGGGCGGGAGCCGATACGCAGTATTTT. This translates into CASRGAGADTQYF.

The chain uses TRBV5-1 and TRBJ1-1, with 7 bases that match TRBD1. The trim removed 3 bases at V and 4 bases at J, leaving 6 bases unmatched. The CDR3 spans 14 residues. The germline V gene encodes CDR1 SGHRS and CDR2 YFSETQ. The CDR3 sequence: CASSYGNRGTEAFF. The CDR3 DNA sequence: TGCGCCAGCAGCTACGGGAACAGGGGCACTGAAGCTTTCTTT.

The V and J genes are TRBV18 and TRBJ2-5, with D hard to call. The CDR3 sequence is 12 residues long. Germline V lookup: CDR1 KGHSH, CDR2 LQKENI. Trimming removed 1 base at V and 5 bases at J, with 5 bases between. The CDR3 spells CASSPRLETQYF. CDR3 nucleotides: TGTGCCAGCTCACCACGTTTGGAGACCCAGTACTTC.

The rearrangement links TRBV6-4 to TRBJ2-5; 8 nucleotides line up with TRBD2. The CDR3 has 17 residues. Germline CDR1 MRHNA, CDR2 SNTAGT. Unmatched junction bases numbered 11, after V lost 4 bases and J lost 1 base. In DNA, the CDR3 is TGTGCCAGCAGTGTAGAGCGGGAGAAAGGGGGCCAAGAGACCCAGTACTTC. This translates into CASSVEREKGGQETQYF.

The chain joins TRBV7-2 to TRBJ1-1, with no clear D. From germline, CDR1 is SGHTA and CDR2 FQGNSA. The CDR3 has 11 residues. V lost 3 bases and J lost 6, with 5 bases in between. CDR3 nucleotides: TGTGCCAGCAGCTTCCGATCTGAAGCTTTCTTT. Protein product: CASSFRSEAFF.

DNA for the CDR3: TGCGCCAGCAGCTCGGGTTTAAGGGCCGAGCAGTACTTC. Translated, it gives CASSSGLRAEQYF. The rearrangement uses TRBV5-1 and TRBJ2-7; D unclear. In germline, CDR1 is SGHRS, CDR2 YFSETQ. V was trimmed by 3 bases and J by 6 bases, leaving 13 bases between them. The CDR3 runs 13 residues. Full variable domain (remainder filled in from reference TRBV5-1 and TRBJ2-7): KAGVTQTPRYLIKTRGQQVTLSCSPISGHRSVSWYQQTPGQGLQFLFEYFSETQRNKGNFPGRFSGRQFSNSRSEMNVSTLELGDSALYLCASSSGLRAEQYFGPGTRLTVT.

The chain employs TRBV19 and TRBJ2-1; D perhaps matches TRBD2 (6 bases). Trimming took off 5 bases at V and 7 bases at J, with 21 bases between the two ends. The CDR3 contains 16 residues. CDR1 and CDR2 from the germline V gene are LNHDA and SQIVND (reference sequence). CDR3 sequence (DNA): TGTGCCAGTAGTTCTTCCGGGACTTCCGCAAGAAATGAGCAGTTCTTC. Protein: CASSSSGTSARNEQFF.

The chain couples TRBV27 to TRBJ2-7, with 8 bases identical to TRBD2. The V segment lost 6 bases and the J segment 6 bases; nucleotides outside the gene matches: 16. The CDR3 extends over 16 amino acids. Germline CDR1 reads MNHEY; CDR2 reads SMNVEV (reference sequence). CDR3 nucleotides: TGTGCCAGCAGCCCTACCGGACTAGCCGGGATAAGCGAGCAGTACTTC. Translating gives CASSPTGLAGISEQYF.